The 32 T cell receptor beta chains below all came from one sample that was sequenced in a study of blood T cell repertoires in COVID-19. The method was immunoSEQ multiplex PCR; TCRdb's version includes in-frame clones alone and lacks a portion of them. This sample has 200,000 or so clones; around 80% occur once, and the top ten carry approximately 2.4%. Sequencing input: peripheral blood. These receptor sequences come from a man aged 40-55 years who had recovered from COVID-19.

The chain joins TRBV5-1 to TRBJ2-1; TRBD2 matches 7 bases. CDR1 is SGHRS and CDR2 is YFSETQ in the germline V gene. The CDR3 contains 17 residues. J lost 4 bases, V lost 3 bases, and 13 bases had no gene match. The CDR3 coding sequence is TGCGCCAGCAGCTCCGGGAAAGAAGCGGGAATTTACAATGAGCAGTTCTTC. Translated: CASSSGKEAGIYNEQFF.

The genes are TRBV6-5 and TRBJ2-7, with 13 bases matching TRBD2. The CDR3 is 16 residues long. Germline V lookup: CDR1 MNHEY, CDR2 SVGAGI. Trimming cost V 4 bases and J 3 bases; bases outside gene matches: 6. The CDR3 coding sequence is TGTGCCAGCAGTTCCGGACTAGCGGGGGCCCTCTACGAGCAGTACTTC. Translation: CASSSGLAGALYEQYF.

This chain uses TRBV5-1 with TRBJ2-1, with 8 bases lining up with TRBD2. From germline, CDR1 is SGHRS and CDR2 YFSETQ. With V trimmed by 0 bases and J by 6 bases, 8 bases remained unmatched. This CDR3 spans 16 amino acids. The CDR3 here is CASSLVSGSIRNEQFF. The CDR3 region has the DNA TGCGCCAGCAGCTTGGTCAGCGGGAGTATCCGCAATGAGCAGTTCTTC.

This chain uses TRBV10-3 with TRBJ1-1; 7 bases align to TRBD1. This CDR3 spans 14 amino acids. V lost 3 bases, J lost 3 bases, and 4 bases stayed unmatched. CDR1 and CDR2 (germline): ENHRY, SYGVKD. DNA for the CDR3: TGTGCCATCAGTGAACGACAGGGACACACTGAAGCTTTCTTT. It is translated as CAISERQGHTEAFF.

V and J are TRBV3-1 (or the pseudogene TRBV3-2) and TRBJ2-2; 11 bases agree with TRBD2. Germline trimming cut 4 bases from V and 0 bases from J; bases unmatched to any gene: 7. This CDR3 is 18 amino acids long. CDR1 is LGHDT and CDR2 is YNNKEL in the germline V gene (reference sequence). The CDR3 DNA reads TGTGCCAGCAGCCCCAGACTAGCGGGGTTCGCGAACACCGGGGAGCTGTTTTTT. Translated, it gives CASSPRLAGFANTGELFF.

This clone occurred once. The genes are TRBV15 and TRBJ1-2, with D perhaps TRBD1 (6 bases). CDR1 and CDR2 (germline): LNHNV, YYDKDF (reference sequence). The CDR3 is 16 residues long. V lost 5 bases to trimming and J lost 2 bases, with 18 bases between them. CDR3 DNA sequence: TGTGCCACCAGCCTGAGGGGAACAGGGCGAAACTATGGCTACACCTTC. Its protein is CATSLRGTGRNYGYTF.

The chain carries TRBV4-3 and TRBJ2-1; 8 bases fit TRBD2. The V gene end was trimmed by 1 base and the J gene end by 1 base; junction bases not matched to a gene: 9. The CDR3 runs to 18 residues. Germline V CDR1 and CDR2: LGHNA, YSLEER. The CDR3 DNA is TGCGCCAGCAGCCAAGCACCTAGCGGGTTTGGATCCTACAATGAGCAGTTCTTC. This translates into CASSQAPSGFGSYNEQFF.

This clone was found a few times. The chain joins TRBV6-5 to TRBJ1-2, with 7 bases lining up with TRBD1. Per germline, CDR1 MNHEY and CDR2 SVGAGI. The ends lost 6 bases at V and 3 bases at J; junction bases unmatched: 10. The CDR3 has 15 amino acids. The CDR3 DNA reads TGTGCCAGCAGCTACAGTATTACAGGGGACTATGGCTACACCTTC. Translated, it gives CASSYSITGDYGYTF.

The CDR3 DNA is TGCGCCAGCAGCGCGGGACGGATCAACTCTGGGGCCAACGTCCTGACTTTC. This gives the protein CASSAGRINSGANVLTF. V and J are TRBV5-1 and TRBJ2-6; TRBD2 might be the D (6 bases). The germline CDR1 and CDR2 sequences are SGHRS and YFSETQ. The CDR3 runs to 17 residues. V was clipped by 4 bases and J by 0 bases, with 14 bases between them.

This clone has a single count. V usage is TRBV5-6 and J usage is TRBJ2-5; 10 bases map to TRBD2. The CDR3 covers 15 residues. The trim removed 5 bases at V and 4 bases at J, leaving 8 bases unmatched. The germline V gene has CDR1 SGHDT and CDR2 YYEEEE. For the CDR3, the DNA is TGTGCCAGCAGTTACTGGGTAGCGGGAGGAGAGACCCAGTACTTC. Translated: CASSYWVAGGETQYF.

The chain employs TRBV30 and TRBJ2-5, with a possible D match to TRBD2 (5 bases). This CDR3 has 13 residues. V shed 3 bases and J shed 4 bases, with 12 bases lying between them. The germline gives CDR1 GTSNPN, CDR2 SVGIG (reference sequence). CDR3: CAWSLRGAETQYF. In DNA, the CDR3 is TGTGCCTGGAGCCTTCGGGGTGCAGAGACCCAGTACTTC.

This clone showed up just a few times. V is TRBV10-1 and J is TRBJ1-2; D is ambiguous. Germline V lookup: CDR1 WNHNN, CDR2 SYGVQD (reference sequence). Trimming removed 0 bases at V and 8 bases at J, with 10 bases between. This CDR3 comprises 13 residues. The CDR3 sequence is CASSESRIRGYTF. CDR3 bases: TGCGCCAGCAGTGAGTCGAGAATCCGAGGCTACACCTTC.

This rearrangement joins TRBV29-1 to TRBJ1-1, with D perhaps matching TRBD1 (5 bases). V lost 4 bases, J lost 4 bases, and 10 bases lay in between. The length of the CDR3 is 12 residues. Germline V CDR1 and CDR2: SQVTM, ANQGSEA. For the CDR3, the DNA is TGCAGCGTTGGAAGAAGGGGCACTGAAGCTTTCTTT. Encoded protein: CSVGRRGTEAFF. The variable domain in full, completed from reference TRBV29-1 and TRBJ1-1, reads SAVISQKPSRDICQRGTSLTIQCQVDSQVTMMFWYRQQPGQSLTLIATANQGSEATYESGFVIDKFPISRPNLTFSTLTVSNMSPEDSSIYLCSVGRRGTEAFFGQGTRLTVV.

The chain couples TRBV12-3 or TRBV12-4 to TRBJ1-2; 7 nucleotides agree with TRBD1. The CDR3 spans 13 residues. V lost 6 bases, J lost 4 bases, and 5 bases stayed unmatched. The CDR3 bases are TGTGCCAGCAGGTTGACAGGGACCTATGGCTACACCTTC. Its protein is CASRLTGTYGYTF.

This sequence joins TRBV12-5 and TRBJ2-1; perhaps TRBD2 as D (7 bases). V lost 2 bases, J lost 2 bases, and 10 bases lay in between. Germline V lookup: CDR1 LGHNT, CDR2 FRNRAP. This CDR3 is 15 amino acids long. The CDR3 DNA follows: TGTGCTAGTGGTTTGTCGGGGGGCACCTACAATGAGCAGTTCTTC. Its translation is CASGLSGGTYNEQFF.

The V and J genes are TRBV5-4 and TRBJ1-2; D is undetermined. Germline V lookup: CDR1 SGHNT, CDR2 YYREEE (reference sequence). Trimming cost V 0 bases and J 3 bases, with 9 bases left between them. The CDR3 consists of 14 residues. The CDR3 loop is CASSLVTGDYGYTF. In DNA, the CDR3 is TGTGCCAGCAGCTTGGTAACGGGAGACTATGGCTACACCTTC. The whole variable domain, filled in from reference TRBV5-4 and TRBJ1-2, reads ETGVTQSPTHLIKTRGQQVTLRCSSQSGHNTVSWYQQALGQGPQFIFQYYREEENGRGNFPPRFSGLQFPNYSSELNVNALELDDSALYLCASSLVTGDYGYTFGSGTRLTVV.

The chain carries TRBV15 and TRBJ2-2; 8 bases fit TRBD1. CDR3 size: 13 residues. Germline lookup yields CDR1 LNHNV and CDR2 YYDKDF (reference sequence). The V and J ends lost 3 bases and 6 bases, in that order; junction bases with no gene match: 0. Written as DNA, the CDR3 is TGTGCCACCAGCAGGACAGGGGCCGGGGAGCTGTTTTTT. Residues: CATSRTGAGELFF.

Here the CDR3 reads CASSLPGNEQYF. In DNA form, the CDR3 reads TGTGCCAGCAGCTTACCCGGGAACGAGCAGTACTTC. V and J are TRBV7-2 and TRBJ2-7; D might be TRBD2 (5 bases). This CDR3 contains 12 residues. The germline V and J ends were trimmed by 2 bases and 5 bases, with 7 bases remaining between them. CDR1 and CDR2 (germline): SGHTA, FQGNSA.

Note on this clone: This same CDR3 is encoded by further DNA sequences in the sample. The chain employs TRBV19 and TRBJ2-1; possibly TRBD2 for D (7 bases). Looked up from germline, CDR1 is LNHDA and CDR2 is SQIVND (reference sequence). V shed 4 bases and J shed 5 bases, with 12 bases lying between them. This CDR3 spans 14 amino acids. CDR3 amino acids: CASSRGGDNNEQFF. CDR3 coding DNA: TGTGCCAGTAGTAGGGGGGGCGATAACAATGAGCAGTTCTTC.

The chain uses TRBV4-3 and TRBJ2-2; 13 bases agree with TRBD2. Germline CDR1 is LGHNA and CDR2 is YSLEER. V shed 8 bases, J shed 7 bases, and the junction held 7 bases outside the gene matches. There are 15 residues in the CDR3. The DNA of the CDR3 is TGCGCCAGCCGCCCGGGACTAGCGGGGCTCGGGGAGCTGTTTTTT. This encodes CASRPGLAGLGELFF.

The genes are TRBV5-6 and TRBJ1-1, with 9 bases matching TRBD1. V lost 0 bases, J lost 11 bases, and 8 bases stayed unmatched. This CDR3 contains 14 residues. Germline V CDR1 and CDR2: SGHDT, YYEEEE. DNA of the CDR3: TGTGCCAGCAGCTTGGGCGGACAGGGGTTTGACGCTTTCTTT. Translation: CASSLGGQGFDAFF.

This clone turned up a few times. The gene calls are TRBV12-5 and TRBJ2-3; 8 bases map to TRBD1. CDR3 length: 15 amino acids. Germline V gives CDR1 LGHNT, CDR2 FRNRAP. Germline trimming cut 7 bases from V and 5 bases from J; bases unmatched to any gene: 11. CDR3 sequence: CASDTPGQGGDTQYF. The CDR3 nucleotides are TGTGCTAGTGACACACCAGGACAGGGAGGAGATACGCAGTATTTT. The full variable domain, completed using reference TRBV12-5 and TRBJ2-3, is DARVTQTPRHKVTEMGQEVTMRCQPILGHNTVFWYRQTMMQGLELLAYFRNRAPLDDSGMPKDRFSAEMPDATLATLKIQPSEPRDSAVYFCASDTPGQGGDTQYFGPGTRLTVL.

The V gene is TRBV5-4, the J gene TRBJ1-2; 10 nucleotides match TRBD1. V shed 4 bases, J shed 4 bases, and the junction held 10 bases outside the gene matches. Germline values: CDR1 SGHNT, CDR2 YYREEE (reference sequence). CDR3 length: 16 amino acids. The CDR3 sequence: CASSLGTGAYPYGYTF. CDR3 DNA: TGTGCCAGCAGCCTCGGGACAGGGGCTTACCCCTATGGCTACACCTTC.

The V call is TRBV7-8, the J call TRBJ1-2, with TRBD1 identical over 7 bases. Germline V CDR1 and CDR2: SGHVS, FQNEAQ. The V gene end was trimmed by 5 bases and the J gene end by 6 bases; junction bases not matched to a gene: 9. This CDR3 contains 14 residues. The CDR3 region has the DNA TGTGCCAGCAGCCCGCGCGGGACAGTGGATGGCTACACCTTC. As protein: CASSPRGTVDGYTF. Drawing the rest from reference TRBV7-8 and TRBJ1-2, the complete variable domain is GAGVSQSPRYKVAKRGQDVALRCDPISGHVSLFWYQQALGQGPEFLTYFQNEAQLDKSGLPSDRFFAERPEGSVSTLKIQRTQQEDSAVYLCASSPRGTVDGYTFGSGTRLTVV.

V is TRBV6-2 or TRBV6-3 and J is TRBJ1-1; 7 positions match TRBD1. From germline, CDR1 is MNHEY and CDR2 SVGEGT. The CDR3 spans 16 residues. J lost 6 bases, V lost 1 base, and 11 bases had no gene match. CDR3 bases: TGTGCCAGCAGTTACTGGGGGACGACAGGGACCCCTGAAGCTTTCTTT. Protein product: CASSYWGTTGTPEAFF.

V gene TRBV6-5 combines with J gene TRBJ1-2; 9 bases map to TRBD1. CDR3 size: 15 residues. Per the germline V gene, CDR1 is MNHEY and CDR2 is SVGAGI. The trim removed 6 bases at V and 0 bases at J, leaving 5 bases unmatched. The DNA for the CDR3 is TGTGCCAGCAGACCAACAGGGGGCCCTAACTATGGCTACACCTTC. As protein: CASRPTGGPNYGYTF.

This sequence joins TRBV7-9 and TRBJ1-1; 8 bases line up with TRBD1. The CDR3 covers 15 residues. The ends lost 4 bases at V and 3 bases at J; junction bases unmatched: 7. The germline gives CDR1 SEHNR, CDR2 FQNEAQ (reference sequence). CDR3 sequence: CASSSSRQGHTEAFF. Written as DNA, the CDR3 is TGTGCCAGCAGCTCTTCCCGACAGGGGCACACTGAAGCTTTCTTT.

CDR3 nucleotide sequence: TGTGCCAGTAGTGAGGGCAGCACAGATACGCAGTATTTT. Protein sequence: CASSEGSTDTQYF. This rearrangement joins TRBV19 to TRBJ2-3; TRBD2 might be the D (5 bases). The CDR3 extends over 13 amino acids. Germline V gene data show CDR1 as LNHDA and CDR2 as SQIVND (reference sequence). Trimming removed 5 bases from V and 0 bases from J, with 6 bases in between.

The chain couples TRBV20-1 to TRBJ2-7; 8 nucleotides agree with TRBD1. Germline trimming cut 3 bases from V and 2 bases from J; bases unmatched to any gene: 6. Germline-derived CDR1 and CDR2 are DFQATT and SNEGSKA (reference sequence). CDR3 length: 14 amino acids. CDR3 region: CSASGQGSPYEQYF. The DNA of the CDR3 is TGCAGTGCTAGTGGACAGGGAAGTCCCTACGAGCAGTACTTC.

V is TRBV15 and J is TRBJ2-1; tentatively, D is TRBD2 (6 bases). The CDR3 is made up of 15 amino acids. Looked up from germline, CDR1 is LNHNV and CDR2 is YYDKDF (reference sequence). V was cut by 3 bases and J by 3 bases, with 12 bases left in between. CDR3: CATSSPMGGYNEQFF. The CDR3 nucleotides read TGTGCCACCAGCAGCCCTATGGGGGGCTACAATGAGCAGTTCTTC.

CDR3 region: CASSPYRGRSSYEQYF. Here the CDR3 DNA reads TGTGCCAGCTCACCGTACCGGGGTAGAAGCTCCTACGAGCAGTACTTC. This chain connects TRBV18 to TRBJ2-7; the D gene is possibly TRBD2 (5 bases). This CDR3 region has 16 residues. The V gene's germline CDR1 is KGHSH and CDR2 LQKENI. Trimming removed 3 bases from V and 0 bases from J, with 15 bases in between.

The rearrangement links TRBV2 to TRBJ2-3, with 10 bases identical to TRBD1. CDR1 SNHLY and CDR2 FYNNEI come from the germline V gene. This CDR3 is 15 amino acids long. After removal of 8 bases from V and 6 bases from J, the junction contained 11 bases not matched to a gene. The CDR3 coding sequence is TGTGCCAGCCGTACCGGGACAGGGGTAGGTGATACGCAGTATTTT. Protein: CASRTGTGVGDTQYF.